A selection of T cell receptor beta chains follows, all from one sample in a study of blood T cell repertoires in COVID-19. Profiled with immunoSEQ multiplex PCR; TCRdb holds only in-frame clones, not every one. The profile shows approximately 100,000 clones, around 79% of them singletons. Sample: peripheral blood. These receptors all come from a man aged 65-85 years with active or convalescent COVID-19. Each CDR3 is given with its conserved first and last residue. The D gene is left open where the match is weak. Where a row states a size, it is once, few, many or the class of an expanded clone; other rows omit it.

d_gene	v_gene	abundance	j_gene	CDR3aa	CDR3nt
TRBD1	TRBV27	few	TRBJ1-1	CASSSSKGASGTEAFF	TGTGCCAGCAGTTCTTCAAAGGGGGCAAGTGGTACTGAAGCTTTCTTT
NA	TRBV4-1	NA	TRBJ2-1	CASSQDETGAYNEQFF	TGCGCCAGCAGCCAAGATGAAACGGGGGCCTACAATGAGCAGTTCTTC
TRBD2	TRBV6-5	NA	TRBJ2-7	CATRRGAGVYEQYF	TGTGCCACGAGACGGGGAGCGGGAGTTTACGAGCAGTACTTC
NA	TRBV7-2	NA	TRBJ1-5	CASSSYGTKNQPQHF	TGTGCCAGCAGCTCGTACGGGACAAAGAATCAGCCCCAGCATTTT
NA	TRBV11-2	NA	TRBJ2-1	CASRFGDWNNEQFF	TGTGCCAGCAGATTCGGGGACTGGAACAATGAGCAGTTCTTC
TRBD1	TRBV7-9	NA	TRBJ1-6	CASIGTEPNSPLHF	TGTGCCAGCATCGGGACAGAACCCAATTCACCCCTCCACTTT
NA	TRBV18	NA	TRBJ1-2	CASSPRQTSNYGYTF	TGTGCCAGCTCACCTAGACAGACCTCTAACTATGGCTACACCTTC
TRBD1	TRBV24-1	NA	TRBJ1-5	CATSDKGASNQPQHF	TGTGCCACCAGTGATAAGGGGGCGTCCAATCAGCCCCAGCATTTT
NA	TRBV27	NA	TRBJ1-1	CASSFYGGADLNTEAFF	TGTGCCAGCAGTTTTTATGGGGGCGCCGATTTGAACACTGAAGCTTTCTTT
NA	TRBV18	NA	TRBJ1-1	CASSPGSGAGAFF	TGTGCCAGCTCACCAGGTTCAGGGGCAGGGGCTTTCTTT
NA	TRBV11-2	NA	TRBJ2-3	CASSQLGVTDTQYF	TGTGCCAGCAGCCAACTGGGCGTCACAGATACGCAGTATTTT
NA	TRBV19	NA	TRBJ2-1	CASSTHNEQFF	TGTGCCAGTAGTACTCACAATGAGCAGTTCTTC